The 4 T cell receptor beta chains below were found in one sample sequenced in a study of blood T cell repertoires in COVID-19. Produced via immunoSEQ multiplex PCR; TCRdb's table is partial and in-frame only. The repertoire holds around 100,000 clones, with approximately 86% as singletons. Source material: peripheral blood. These receptor sequences come from a human donor in a cohort sampled during active COVID-19.

This chain joins TRBV24-1 and TRBJ1-2, with D possibly TRBD1 on 5 matching bases. CDR3 length equals 13 residues. Trimming left V 3 bases short and J 5 bases short, with 9 bases between. Per germline, CDR1 KGHDR and CDR2 SFDVKD. The CDR3 coding sequence is TGTGCCACCAGTGATCAGGGAAGGTATGGCTACACCTTC. Translation gives CATSDQGRYGYTF.

The V gene is TRBV7-6, the J gene TRBJ2-7; D may be TRBD2 (5 bases). Between the trimmed V and J ends, which lost 5 bases and 1 base, there was a span of 9 bases. The CDR3 is made up of 13 amino acids. Germline V gene data show CDR1 as SGHVS and CDR2 as FNYEAQ. CDR3 sequence (DNA): TGTGCCAGCAGCCTTAGCGAGTCCTACGAGCAGTACTTC. Translation: CASSLSESYEQYF.

This chain uses TRBV6-5 with TRBJ2-5; the D gene is possibly TRBD1 (6 bases). Germline CDR1 MNHEY, CDR2 SVGAGI. V was pared by 8 bases and J by 5 bases, with 18 bases between. The length of the CDR3 is 14 residues. In nucleotides, the CDR3 is TGTGCCAGCCAGACAGGTAACAGAGGCGAGACCCAGTACTTC. It is translated as CASQTGNRGETQYF.

This clone came up once. The chain uses TRBV6-2 or TRBV6-3 and TRBJ2-1; D ambiguous. V shed 5 bases and J shed 4 bases, with 3 bases lying between them. This CDR3 has 11 amino acids. The V gene's germline CDR1 is MNHEY and CDR2 SVGEGT. CDR3 DNA: TGTGCCAGCAGTCCGTACAATGAGCAGTTCTTC. Translation gives CASSPYNEQFF.